The 5 T cell receptor beta chains given below trace back to one sample, sequenced in a study of shared clonotypes between healthy human individuals. Clones were sequenced by immunoSEQ multiplex PCR, and TCRdb holds only the in-frame ones, with some missing. The table includes about 1.1 million clones, approximately 77% detected once. Sequences were obtained from memory CD4+ T cells from PBMCs. This sample's subset: CD45RA-negative fraction. The receptors shown here come from a man between 18 and 35 years old in good health. Some clones in this sample may be carry-over from other donors' samples.

The chain joins TRBV28 to TRBJ2-2; 10 nucleotides agree with TRBD2. CDR1 MDHEN and CDR2 SYDVKM come from the germline V gene. V lost 4 bases and J lost 4; bases outside the gene matches: 12. There are 18 residues in the CDR3. CDR3 sequence: CASSYRSGRAGGTGELFF. The CDR3 coding sequence is TGTGCCAGCAGTTATAGGAGCGGGAGGGCCGGGGGCACCGGGGAGCTGTTTTTT. The full variable domain, its missing parts supplied by reference TRBV28 and TRBJ2-2, is DVKVTQSSRYLVKRTGEKVFLECVQDMDHENMFWYRQDPGLGLRLIYFSYDVKMKEKGDIPEGYSVSREKKERFSLILESASTNQTSMYLCASSYRSGRAGGTGELFFGEGSRLTVL.

The chain joins TRBV9 to TRBJ2-3; D not resolved. There are 13 residues in the CDR3. The ends were cut back, 0 bases at V and 2 bases at J, with 4 bases in the middle. CDR1 SGDLS and CDR2 YYNGEE come from the germline V gene. The CDR3 nucleotides read TGTGCCAGCAGCGTAGGGCTCACAGATACGCAGTATTTT. This codes for CASSVGLTDTQYF. The whole variable domain, filled in from reference TRBV9 and TRBJ2-3, reads DSGVTQTPKHLITATGQRVTLRCSPRSGDLSVYWYQQSLDQGLQFLIQYYNGEERAKGNILERFSAQQFPDLHSELNLSSLELGDSALYFCASSVGLTDTQYFGPGTRLTVL.

J is TRBJ2-1 and V is TRBV7-9; TRBD2 might be the D (6 bases). Between the trimmed V and J ends, which lost 3 bases and 7 bases, there was a span of 19 bases. Germline V CDR1 and CDR2: SEHNR, FQNEAQ (reference sequence). The CDR3 is made up of 16 amino acids. The CDR3, as DNA: TGTGCCAGCAGCTTTGTGGGCGGGATCGGTAGTAATGAGCAGTTCTTC. Translation: CASSFVGGIGSNEQFF. The full variable domain, in which reference TRBV7-9 and TRBJ2-1 provide the parts outside the CDR3, is DTGVSQNPRHKITKRGQNVTFRCDPISEHNRLYWYRQTLGQGPEFLTYFQNEAQLEKSRLLSDRFSAERPKGSFSTLEIQRTEQGDSAMYLCASSFVGGIGSNEQFFGPGTRLTVL.

The CDR3 region is CATAGGDRKLFF. The CDR3 region has the DNA TGTGCCACCGCTGGGGGGGATCGGAAACTGTTTTTT. The chain joins TRBV28 to TRBJ1-4; a weak D match, TRBD1 (5 bases). The V end was cut by 10 bases, the J end by 11 bases, with 17 bases between. This CDR3 comprises 12 residues. Germline V gene lookup returns CDR1 MDHEN and CDR2 SYDVKM.

This chain links TRBV30 with TRBJ1-2; perhaps TRBD1 as D (5 bases). The CDR3 is 13 amino acids. From germline, CDR1 is GTSNPN and CDR2 SVGIG (reference sequence). The V and J ends lost 3 bases and 3 bases respectively, with 11 bases between them. Written as DNA, the CDR3 is TGTGCCTGGAGCCCGGGACTAGACTATGGCTACACCTTC. Translated: CAWSPGLDYGYTF.